This T cell receptor (beta chain) emerged from a study of blood T cell repertoires in COVID-19. At the level of the study: The origin of the acute and convalescent COVID-19 samples was the United States, Italy and Spain. In each case, the material was cDNA or gDNA derived from T cells, B-cell-depleted T cells, or PBMCs.

In the original analysis: Reference gene primer amplification gave nucleated cell count estimates. Data came from immunoSEQ multiplex PCR; TCRdb stores just in-frame clones and leaves some out. V and J calls and clone size are as listed in that table; D and trimming were resolved from the DNA. The sample has roughly 200,000 clones, approximately 85% seen once. The CDR3 extends over 15 amino acids. V trimming: 0 bases; J trimming: 2 bases; junction bases outside the gene matches: 4. Germline CDR1 PRHDT, CDR2 FYEKMQ (reference sequence). The chain joins TRBV13 to TRBJ2-7; the match to TRBD1 covers 7 bases. The sequenced sample consisted of peripheral blood. This TCR was sampled from a man in his 60s with acute or convalescent COVID-19. CDR3 DNA sequence: TGTGCCAGCAGCTTAGGCTGGACAGGCCCCTACGAGCAGTACTTC. As protein: CASSLGWTGPYEQYF. The whole variable domain, filled in from reference TRBV13 and TRBJ2-7, reads AAGVIQSPRHLIKEKRETATLKCYPIPRHDTVYWYQQGPGQDPQFLISFYEKMQSDKGSIPDRFSAQQFSDYHSELNMSSLELGDSALYFCASSLGWTGPYEQYFGPGTRLTVT.